This TCR beta chain is drawn from a study of blood T cell repertoires in COVID-19. Looking at the study overall: Both acute and convalescent COVID-19 samples were obtained from the United States, Italy and Spain. PBMCs, B-cell-depleted T cells, or T cells were the source of the cDNA or gDNA that made up the material.

Some clones are missing from TCRdb's copy, which holds only in-frame ones; the method was immunoSEQ multiplex PCR. The table shows 70,000 to 90,000 clones, with 82% occurring only once. The germline CDR1 and CDR2 sequences are SGDLS and YYNGEE. The CDR3 runs to 16 residues. V trimming: 4 bases; J trimming: 3 bases; junction bases outside the gene matches: 8. The sample comprised peripheral blood. This receptor was taken from a woman aged 80 or older with acute or convalescent COVID-19. This chain connects TRBV9 to TRBJ1-4; 8 bases are a match to TRBD1. CDR3 DNA: TGTGCCAGCAGCAAAGGACAGGGTTTGTCTAATGAAAAACTGTTTTTT. This codes for CASSKGQGLSNEKLFF.